These T cell receptor beta chains were read from a single sample in a study of blood T cell repertoires in COVID-19. Produced via immunoSEQ multiplex PCR; TCRdb's table is partial and in-frame only. The sample yields 230,000 or so clones, roughly 84% seen once. Sequencing was carried out using peripheral blood. Receptors originate from a man between 45 and 60 years old with active or convalescent COVID-19. CDR3s include the opening cysteine and the closing phenylalanine or tryptophan. The D gene is left open where the match is weak. Rows may omit the clone size; those that give it use once, few, many or a size class.

d_call	j_call	clone_size	v_call	cdr3_nt	cdr3_aa
-	TRBJ2-3	-	TRBV7-3	TGTGCCAGCAGCTTTCGGGGGACCAGTCCAGATACGCAGTATTTT	CASSFRGTSPDTQYF
-	TRBJ1-2	-	TRBV2	TGTGCCAGCAGTGAAATCCAGGAAGCTAACTATGGCTACACCTTC	CASSEIQEANYGYTF
-	TRBJ2-1	-	TRBV19	TGTGCCAGTAGTATATCCTCAGGGGACACCTCCTACAATGAGCAGTTCTTC	CASSISSGDTSYNEQFF
TRBD1	TRBJ2-3	few	TRBV4-3	TGCGCCAGCAGCCAAGACAAGACAGGGTCAGATACGCAGTATTTT	CASSQDKTGSDTQYF
TRBD1	TRBJ2-5	-	TRBV18	TGTGCCAGCTCCCCTGGACAGGGGTACGAGACCCAGTACTTC	CASSPGQGYETQYF
-	TRBJ2-2	-	TRBV7-3	TGTGCCAGCAGCTTATCAGTACAGAACACCGGGGAGCTGTTTTTT	CASSLSVQNTGELFF
-	TRBJ2-3	once	TRBV5-1	TGCGCCAGCAGCTTCGGGACTCATGGGGATACGCAGTATTTT	CASSFGTHGDTQYF
-	TRBJ1-5	-	TRBV28	TGTGCCAGCGGTGACGGCGGCGTTCAGCCCCAGCATTTT	CASGDGGVQPQHF
-	TRBJ1-4	-	TRBV19	TGTGCCAGTAGTGCGTTACGGGGGGCAACTAATGAAAAACTGTTTTTT	CASSALRGATNEKLFF
TRBD2	TRBJ2-5	-	TRBV15	TGTGCCACCAGCAGAATAGCGGGGGGTGAGACCCAGTACTTC	CATSRIAGGETQYF
-	TRBJ1-2	-	TRBV28	TGTGCCAGCACCCAAGGACAGACCCGCTACACCTTC	CASTQGQTRYTF
-	TRBJ1-1	-	TRBV5-6	TGTGCCAGCAGCTCCAACAGGGCTAGCCAAGCTTTCTTT	CASSSNRASQAFF
-	TRBJ2-7	-	TRBV11-2	TGTGCCAGCACCAGGGACACCTCCTACGAGCAGTACTTC	CASTRDTSYEQYF
-	TRBJ1-2	-	TRBV2	TGTGCCAGCAGTGAAGAGGCTGGAGTAATGGGCTACACCTTC	CASSEEAGVMGYTF
-	TRBJ2-2	-	TRBV30	TGTGCCTGGAGTGCTCGGGGGTCCGGGGAGCTGTTTTTT	CAWSARGSGELFF
-	TRBJ2-7	-	TRBV12-3/TRBV12-4	TGTGCCAGCAGCCAGGGGTGGACCTACGAGCAGTACTTC	CASSQGWTYEQYF
TRBD1	TRBJ1-1	-	TRBV25-1	TGTGCCAGCAGTGAATCCCACCGACAGGGGGCAGGAGCTTTCTTT	CASSESHRQGAGAFF
-	TRBJ2-4	-	TRBV14	TGTGCCAGCAGCCAAGACCTGGTCTCCCACCAGAACTTC	CASSQDLVSHQNF
-	TRBJ2-7	-	TRBV2	TGTGCCAGCAGTGAGGAGGCAGGCTTTCCCTACGAGCAGTACTTC	CASSEEAGFPYEQYF
TRBD1	TRBJ1-5	-	TRBV2	TGTGCCAGCAGCGGGACAGGGGTCGGTCAGCCCCAGCATTTT	CASSGTGVGQPQHF
-	TRBJ2-2	-	TRBV6-6	TGTGCCAGCCGGGCAGGGGAAGGCGGGGAGCTGTTTTTT	CASRAGEGGELFF
TRBD1	TRBJ1-1	-	TRBV7-2	TGTGCCAGCAGCCGGGGCTCAGGGGGCGTAGGGACTGAAGCTTTCTTT	CASSRGSGGVGTEAFF
TRBD1	TRBJ2-1	-	TRBV5-1	TGCGCCAGCAGCTTGGGCCAGGGGGTATACAATGAGCAGTTCTTC	CASSLGQGVYNEQFF
-	TRBJ1-6	-	TRBV5-1	TGCGCCAGCAGACACAGGGCTGATAATTCACCCCTCCACTTT	CASRHRADNSPLHF
-	TRBJ2-1	-	TRBV27	TGTGCCAGCAGTTTCGTCTTGTTTAGCTCCTACAATGAGCAGTTCTTC	CASSFVLFSSYNEQFF
-	TRBJ2-1	-	TRBV15	TGTGCCACCAGCAGTGGCGGTTTAGGCGTAAATGAGCAGTTCTTC	CATSSGGLGVNEQFF
TRBD1	TRBJ2-5	-	TRBV28	TGTGCCAGCAGTCCAAACAGGGGACGAGAGACCCAGTACTTC	CASSPNRGRETQYF
TRBD1	TRBJ1-2	-	TRBV28	TGTGCCAGCAGTCCACCGGGACAGGGGTATGGCTACACCTTC	CASSPPGQGYGYTF
TRBD2	TRBJ2-1	-	TRBV29-1	TGCAGCGTGACCGGACTAGCGGGGGGACCCTACAATGAGCAGTTCTTC	CSVTGLAGGPYNEQFF
TRBD1	TRBJ2-5	few	TRBV19	TGTGCCAGTAGGGAACAGGACAGGGGGCGAGAGACCCAGTACTTC	CASREQDRGRETQYF
TRBD1	TRBJ1-2	-	TRBV4-2	TGTGCCAGCAGCCAAGATTGGGGACAGGGTGCCCTACTAGGGTATGGCTACACCTTC	CASSQDWGQGALLGYGYTF
TRBD2	TRBJ2-1	-	TRBV2	TGTGCCAGCAGGCTAGCGGGGGGGTACAATGAGCAGTTCTTC	CASRLAGGYNEQFF
-	TRBJ1-5	-	TRBV21-1	TGTGCCAGCAGCCCAGGACAGGGCAATCAGCCCCAGCATTTT	CASSPGQGNQPQHF
-	TRBJ1-1	-	TRBV5-1	TGCGCCAGCAGCTTGAGGGGCGCGGACACTGAAGCTTTCTTT	CASSLRGADTEAFF
-	TRBJ1-2	-	TRBV5-4	TGTGCCAGCACCCCGAGAGGTCAATTTGGCTACACCTTC	CASTPRGQFGYTF
-	TRBJ1-1	-	TRBV19	TGTGCCAGTAGTATAGGGGGGCGATTGATGAACACTGAAGCTTTCTTT	CASSIGGRLMNTEAFF
TRBD1	TRBJ1-1	-	TRBV11-1	TGTGCCAGCAGTCAGGACAGGGAGACTGAAGCTTTCTTT	CASSQDRETEAFF
-	TRBJ2-1	-	TRBV15	TGTGCCACCAGCATAGGTCAGGCCTACAATGAGCAGTTCTTC	CATSIGQAYNEQFF
TRBD1	TRBJ1-1	-	TRBV6-5	TGTGCCAGCAGTTACCCTGGACAGGTGGCTTTCTTT	CASSYPGQVAFF
-	TRBJ1-3	-	TRBV5-6	TGTGCCAGCAACCGTAGACTGGGGAGCTCTGGAAACACCATATATTTT	CASNRRLGSSGNTIYF
TRBD1	TRBJ1-2	-	TRBV7-8	TGTGCCAGCAGCTTAGGCGGGACAGATTATGGCTACACCTTC	CASSLGGTDYGYTF
-	TRBJ1-5	-	TRBV12-1	TGTGCCAGCAGCTTCGACAGGGGTCGAAATCAGCCCCAGCATTTT	CASSFDRGRNQPQHF
TRBD2	TRBJ2-3	-	TRBV7-2	TGTGCCAGCAGCTTAGTCGGCGGGGGGGGCTCAGATACGCAGTATTTT	CASSLVGGGGSDTQYF
-	TRBJ2-1	-	TRBV29-1	TGCAGCGTTGTCGGGACTTCGAGCTCCTACAATGAGCAGTTCTTC	CSVVGTSSSYNEQFF
-	TRBJ2-1	-	TRBV18	TGTGCCAGCTCACCTGTTAGGGCAGGGACTTACAATGAGCAGTTCTTC	CASSPVRAGTYNEQFF
TRBD1	TRBJ1-1	-	TRBV30	TGTGCCTGGACGCCGGGACAGACGAACACTGAAGCTTTCTTT	CAWTPGQTNTEAFF
TRBD1	TRBJ1-2	-	TRBV3-1/TRBV3-2	TGTGCCAGCAGCCGGGACAGGGACGGCTACACCTTC	CASSRDRDGYTF
TRBD1	TRBJ1-6	-	TRBV5-1	TGCGCCAGCAGCTCCGGGACAGGGGGTTCACCCCTCCACTTT	CASSSGTGGSPLHF
TRBD1	TRBJ1-6	-	TRBV28	TGTGCCAGCAGTATCCTCCGGACAGGGGGTGGATCACCCCTCCACTTT	CASSILRTGGGSPLHF
-	TRBJ1-6	-	TRBV2	TGTGCCAGCAGTGAAGAGGAGTCCTATAATTCACCCCTCCACTTT	CASSEEESYNSPLHF
-	TRBJ1-2	-	TRBV30	TGTGCCTGGAGTGCTATGGGGGGATACTATGGCTACACCTTC	CAWSAMGGYYGYTF